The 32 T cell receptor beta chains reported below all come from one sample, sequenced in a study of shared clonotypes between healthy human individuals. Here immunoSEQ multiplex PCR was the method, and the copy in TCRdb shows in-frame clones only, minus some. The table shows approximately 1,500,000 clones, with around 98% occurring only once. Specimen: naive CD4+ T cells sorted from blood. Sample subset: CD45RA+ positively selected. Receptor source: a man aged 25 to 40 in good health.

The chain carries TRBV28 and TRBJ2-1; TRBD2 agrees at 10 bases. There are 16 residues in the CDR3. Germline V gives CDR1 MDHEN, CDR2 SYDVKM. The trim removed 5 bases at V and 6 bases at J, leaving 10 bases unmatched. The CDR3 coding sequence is TGTGCCAGCAGTCCCCGACTAGCGGGCGTATTCAATGAGCAGTTCTTC. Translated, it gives CASSPRLAGVFNEQFF. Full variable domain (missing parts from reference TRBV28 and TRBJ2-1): DVKVTQSSRYLVKRTGEKVFLECVQDMDHENMFWYRQDPGLGLRLIYFSYDVKMKEKGDIPEGYSVSREKKERFSLILESASTNQTSMYLCASSPRLAGVFNEQFFGPGTRLTVL.

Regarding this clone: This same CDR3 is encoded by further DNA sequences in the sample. The CDR3 bases are TGTGCCAGCTCACCACCGGGCGGGAGGAACACCGGGGAGCTGTTTTTT. Its protein is CASSPPGGRNTGELFF. The J gene is TRBJ2-2, the V gene TRBV18; 7 nucleotides align to TRBD2. Germline CDR1 KGHSH, CDR2 LQKENI. This CDR3 has 16 residues. Losses at the gene ends were 0 bases for V and 1 base for J; bases not matched to a gene: 2.

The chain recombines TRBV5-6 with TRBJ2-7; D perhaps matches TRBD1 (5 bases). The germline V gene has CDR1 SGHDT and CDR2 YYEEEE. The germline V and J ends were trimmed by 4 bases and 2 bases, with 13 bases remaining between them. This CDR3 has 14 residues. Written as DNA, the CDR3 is TGTGCCAGCAGCGCTGCAGGGTCACCCTACGAGCAGTACTTC. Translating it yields CASSAAGSPYEQYF.

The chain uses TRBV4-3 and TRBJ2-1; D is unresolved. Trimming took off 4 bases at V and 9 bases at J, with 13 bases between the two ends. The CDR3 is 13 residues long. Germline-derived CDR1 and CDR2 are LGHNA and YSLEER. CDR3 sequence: CASSPKSSGEQFF. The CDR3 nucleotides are TGCGCCAGCAGCCCGAAGTCCTCCGGTGAGCAGTTCTTC.

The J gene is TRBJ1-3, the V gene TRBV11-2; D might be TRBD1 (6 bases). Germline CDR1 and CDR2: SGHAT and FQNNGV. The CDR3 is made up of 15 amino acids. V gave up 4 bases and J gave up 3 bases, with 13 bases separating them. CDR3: CASSSNRDFGNTIYF. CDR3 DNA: TGTGCCAGCAGCTCTAACAGGGACTTTGGAAACACCATATATTTT.

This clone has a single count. The CDR3 is CASSRDRSSYNEQFF. The CDR3 bases are TGTGCCAGCAGTCGGGACCGGAGCTCCTACAATGAGCAGTTCTTC. The V and J genes are TRBV28 and TRBJ2-1; D possibly matches TRBD1 or TRBD2 (5 bases each). The length of the CDR3 is 15 residues. Germline values: CDR1 MDHEN, CDR2 SYDVKM. Deletions cut 5 bases from V and 0 bases from J, with 11 bases between.

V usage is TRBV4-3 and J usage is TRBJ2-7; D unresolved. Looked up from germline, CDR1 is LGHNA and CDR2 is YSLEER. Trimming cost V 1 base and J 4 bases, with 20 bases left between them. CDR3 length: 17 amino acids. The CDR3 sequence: CASSQGLGSHTAYEQYF. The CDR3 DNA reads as TGCGCCAGCAGCCAAGGCTTAGGGTCCCACACGGCGTACGAGCAGTACTTC.

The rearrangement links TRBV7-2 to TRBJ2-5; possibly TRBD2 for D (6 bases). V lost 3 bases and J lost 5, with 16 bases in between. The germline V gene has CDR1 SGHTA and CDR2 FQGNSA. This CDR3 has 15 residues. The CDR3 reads CASSFGWGRGETQYF. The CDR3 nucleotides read TGTGCCAGCAGCTTCGGGTGGGGACGGGGGGAGACCCAGTACTTC.

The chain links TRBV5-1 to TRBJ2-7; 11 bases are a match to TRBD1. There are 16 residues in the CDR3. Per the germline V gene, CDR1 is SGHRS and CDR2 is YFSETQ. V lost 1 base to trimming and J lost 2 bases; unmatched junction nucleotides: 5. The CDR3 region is CASSLLRDRGTYEQYF. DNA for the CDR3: TGCGCCAGCAGCTTGCTCCGGGACAGGGGGACCTACGAGCAGTACTTC.

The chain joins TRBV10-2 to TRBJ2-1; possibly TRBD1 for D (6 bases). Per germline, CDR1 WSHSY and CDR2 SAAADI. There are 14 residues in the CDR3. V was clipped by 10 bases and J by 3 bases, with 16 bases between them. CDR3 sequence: CATYVTGGYNEQFF. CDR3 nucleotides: TGCGCCACCTACGTGACAGGCGGCTACAATGAGCAGTTCTTC.

CDR3: CASSPGGRWDTEAFF. The CDR3 DNA reads TGTGCCAGCTCACCAGGTGGCCGGTGGGACACTGAAGCTTTCTTT. The chain joins TRBV18 to TRBJ1-1; D is undetermined. Between the trimmed V and J ends, which lost 2 bases and 3 bases, there was a span of 13 bases. The germline CDR1 and CDR2 sequences are KGHSH and LQKENI. The CDR3 loop spans 15 amino acids.

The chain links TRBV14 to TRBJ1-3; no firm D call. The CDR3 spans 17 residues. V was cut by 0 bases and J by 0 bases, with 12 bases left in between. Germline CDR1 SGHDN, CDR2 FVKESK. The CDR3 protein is CASSQDWTRYSGNTIYF. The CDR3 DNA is TGTGCCAGCAGCCAAGATTGGACCCGGTACTCTGGAAACACCATATATTTT.

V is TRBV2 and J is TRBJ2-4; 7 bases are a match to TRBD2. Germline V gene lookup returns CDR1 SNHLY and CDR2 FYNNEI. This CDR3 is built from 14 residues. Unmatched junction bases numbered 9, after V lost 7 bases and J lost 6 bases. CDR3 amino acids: CASTLESGGNIQYF. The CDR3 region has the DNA TGTGCCAGCACCCTGGAGTCGGGAGGAAACATTCAGTACTTC.

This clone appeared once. CDR3 sequence (DNA): TGTGCCAGCAGCTTAACCCGGGGAGCATCCTACGAGCAGTACTTC. This codes for CASSLTRGASYEQYF. V gene TRBV11-2 combines with J gene TRBJ2-7; weak D call: TRBD2 (5 bases). CDR3 length: 15 residues. Between the trimmed V and J ends, which lost 2 bases and 1 base, there was a span of 12 bases. Germline CDR1 reads SGHAT; CDR2 reads FQNNGV.

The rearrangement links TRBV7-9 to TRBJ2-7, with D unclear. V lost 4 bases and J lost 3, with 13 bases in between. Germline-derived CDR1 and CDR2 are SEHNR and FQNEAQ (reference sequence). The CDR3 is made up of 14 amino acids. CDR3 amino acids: CASSWPDKRYEQYF. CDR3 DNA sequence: TGTGCCAGCAGCTGGCCCGACAAACGCTACGAGCAGTACTTC.

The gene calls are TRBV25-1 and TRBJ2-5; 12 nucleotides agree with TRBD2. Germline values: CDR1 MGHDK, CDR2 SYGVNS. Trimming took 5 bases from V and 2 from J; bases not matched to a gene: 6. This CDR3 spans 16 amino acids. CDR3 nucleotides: TGTGCCAGCAGTAAGACTAGCGGGAGTAAACAAGAGACCCAGTACTTC. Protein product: CASSKTSGSKQETQYF.

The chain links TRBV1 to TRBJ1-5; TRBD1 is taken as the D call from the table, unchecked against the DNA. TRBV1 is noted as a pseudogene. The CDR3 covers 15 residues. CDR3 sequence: CTSRPAGGWNQPQHF. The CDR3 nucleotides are TGCACCAGCAGACCAGCAGGGGGCTGGAATCAGCCCCAGCATTTT.

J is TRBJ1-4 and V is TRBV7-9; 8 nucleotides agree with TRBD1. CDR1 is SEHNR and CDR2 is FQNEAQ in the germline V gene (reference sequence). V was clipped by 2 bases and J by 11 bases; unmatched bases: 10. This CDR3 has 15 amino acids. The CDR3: CASSLWPGGRGKLFF. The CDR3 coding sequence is TGTGCCAGCAGCTTATGGCCAGGGGGCCGCGGGAAACTGTTTTTT.

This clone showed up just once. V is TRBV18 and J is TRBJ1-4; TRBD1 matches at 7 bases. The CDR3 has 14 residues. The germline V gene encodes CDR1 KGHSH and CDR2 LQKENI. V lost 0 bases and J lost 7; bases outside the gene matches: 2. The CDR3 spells CASSPPRGGEKLFF. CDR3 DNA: TGTGCCAGCTCACCACCCAGGGGGGGTGAAAAACTGTTTTTT. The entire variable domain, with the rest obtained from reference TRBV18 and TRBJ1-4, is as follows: NAGVMQNPRHLVRRRGQEARLRCSPMKGHSHVYWYRQLPEEGLKFMVYLQKENIIDESGMPKERFSAEFPKEGPSILRIQQVVRGDSAAYFCASSPPRGGEKLFFGSGTQLSVL.

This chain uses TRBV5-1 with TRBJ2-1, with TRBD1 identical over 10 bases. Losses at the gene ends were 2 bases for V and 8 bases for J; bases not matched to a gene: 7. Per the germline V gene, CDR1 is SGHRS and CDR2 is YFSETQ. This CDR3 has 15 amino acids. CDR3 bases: TGCGCCAGCAGCTTAGACAGGGGGCGAATCGATGAGCAGTTCTTC. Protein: CASSLDRGRIDEQFF.

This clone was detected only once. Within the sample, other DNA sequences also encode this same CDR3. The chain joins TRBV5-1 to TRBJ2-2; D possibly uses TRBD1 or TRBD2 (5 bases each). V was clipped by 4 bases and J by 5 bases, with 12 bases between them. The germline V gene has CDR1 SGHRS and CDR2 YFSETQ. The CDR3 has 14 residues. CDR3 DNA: TGCGCCAGCAGCGGTGGGACGGGGACCGGGGAGCTGTTTTTT. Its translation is CASSGGTGTGELFF.

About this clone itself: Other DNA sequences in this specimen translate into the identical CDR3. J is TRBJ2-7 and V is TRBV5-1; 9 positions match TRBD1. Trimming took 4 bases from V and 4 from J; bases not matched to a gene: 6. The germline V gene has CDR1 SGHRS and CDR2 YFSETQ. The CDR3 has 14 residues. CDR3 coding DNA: TGCGCCAGCAGCCCCGGGACAGGGCCTTACGAGCAGTACTTC. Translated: CASSPGTGPYEQYF.

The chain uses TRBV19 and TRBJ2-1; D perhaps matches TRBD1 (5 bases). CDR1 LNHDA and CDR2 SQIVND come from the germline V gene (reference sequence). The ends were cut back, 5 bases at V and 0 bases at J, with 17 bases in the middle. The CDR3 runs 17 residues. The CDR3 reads CASSYLTDRSSYNEQFF. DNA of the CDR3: TGTGCCAGTAGTTACCTCACCGACAGAAGCTCCTACAATGAGCAGTTCTTC.

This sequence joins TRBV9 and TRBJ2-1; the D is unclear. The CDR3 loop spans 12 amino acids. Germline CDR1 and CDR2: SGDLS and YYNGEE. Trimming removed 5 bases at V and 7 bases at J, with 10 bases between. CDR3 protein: CASSAVGNEQFF. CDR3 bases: TGTGCCAGCAGTGCTGTAGGAAATGAGCAGTTCTTC.

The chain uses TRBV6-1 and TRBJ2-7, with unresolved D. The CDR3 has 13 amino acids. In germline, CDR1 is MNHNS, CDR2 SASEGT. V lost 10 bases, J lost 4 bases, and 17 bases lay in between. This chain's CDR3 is CATHTGRIYEQYF. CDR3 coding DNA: TGTGCCACTCATACCGGGCGAATTTACGAGCAGTACTTC.

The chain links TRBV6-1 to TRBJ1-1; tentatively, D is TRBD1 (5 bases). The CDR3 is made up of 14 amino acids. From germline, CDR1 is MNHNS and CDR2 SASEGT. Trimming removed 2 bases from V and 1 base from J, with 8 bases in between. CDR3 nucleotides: TGTGCCAGCAGTGAAAATGGACAGAACACTGAAGCTTTCTTT. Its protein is CASSENGQNTEAFF.

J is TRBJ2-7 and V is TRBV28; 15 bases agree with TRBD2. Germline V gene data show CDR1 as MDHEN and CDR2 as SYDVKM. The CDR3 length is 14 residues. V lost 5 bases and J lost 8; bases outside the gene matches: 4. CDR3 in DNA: TGTGCCAGCAGTCAGGGACTAGCGGGAGGAAAGCAGTACTTC. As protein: CASSQGLAGGKQYF.

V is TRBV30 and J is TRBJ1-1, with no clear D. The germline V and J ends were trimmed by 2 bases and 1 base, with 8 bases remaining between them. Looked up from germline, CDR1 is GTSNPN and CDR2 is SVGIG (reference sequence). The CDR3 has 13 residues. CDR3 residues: CAWSRRRNTEAFF. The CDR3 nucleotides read TGTGCCTGGAGTCGCCGACGGAACACTGAAGCTTTCTTT.

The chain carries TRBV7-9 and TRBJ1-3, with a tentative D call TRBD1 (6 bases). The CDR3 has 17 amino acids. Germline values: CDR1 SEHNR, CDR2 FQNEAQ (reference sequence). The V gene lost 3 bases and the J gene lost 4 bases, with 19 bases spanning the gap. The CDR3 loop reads CASSFADGGGSGNTIYF. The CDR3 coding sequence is TGTGCCAGCAGCTTCGCAGATGGTGGGGGCTCGGGAAACACCATATATTTT. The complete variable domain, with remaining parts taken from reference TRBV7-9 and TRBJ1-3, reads DTGVSQNPRHKITKRGQNVTFRCDPISEHNRLYWYRQTLGQGPEFLTYFQNEAQLEKSRLLSDRFSAERPKGSFSTLEIQRTEQGDSAMYLCASSFADGGGSGNTIYFGEGSWLTVV.

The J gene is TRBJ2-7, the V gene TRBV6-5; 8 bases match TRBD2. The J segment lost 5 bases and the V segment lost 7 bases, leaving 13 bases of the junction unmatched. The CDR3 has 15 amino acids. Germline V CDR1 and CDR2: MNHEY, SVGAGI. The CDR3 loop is CASTINGGGGNEQYF. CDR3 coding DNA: TGTGCCAGCACCATAAACGGGGGGGGCGGTAACGAGCAGTACTTC.

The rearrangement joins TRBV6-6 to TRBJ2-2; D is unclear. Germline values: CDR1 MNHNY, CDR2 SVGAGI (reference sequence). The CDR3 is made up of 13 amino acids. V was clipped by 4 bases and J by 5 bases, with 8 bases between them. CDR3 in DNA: TGTGCCAGCAGTTTGTGGCAGACCGGGGAGCTGTTTTTT. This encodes CASSLWQTGELFF.

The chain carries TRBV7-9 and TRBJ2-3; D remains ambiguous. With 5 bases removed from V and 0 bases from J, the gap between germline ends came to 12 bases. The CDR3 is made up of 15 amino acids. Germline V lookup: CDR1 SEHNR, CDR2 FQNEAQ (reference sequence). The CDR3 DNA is TGTGCCAGCAGCGAATCCCCCACGAGCACAGATACGCAGTATTTT. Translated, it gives CASSESPTSTDTQYF. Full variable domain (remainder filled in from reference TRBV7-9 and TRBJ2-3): DTGVSQNPRHKITKRGQNVTFRCDPISEHNRLYWYRQTLGQGPEFLTYFQNEAQLEKSRLLSDRFSAERPKGSFSTLEIQRTEQGDSAMYLCASSESPTSTDTQYFGPGTRLTVL.